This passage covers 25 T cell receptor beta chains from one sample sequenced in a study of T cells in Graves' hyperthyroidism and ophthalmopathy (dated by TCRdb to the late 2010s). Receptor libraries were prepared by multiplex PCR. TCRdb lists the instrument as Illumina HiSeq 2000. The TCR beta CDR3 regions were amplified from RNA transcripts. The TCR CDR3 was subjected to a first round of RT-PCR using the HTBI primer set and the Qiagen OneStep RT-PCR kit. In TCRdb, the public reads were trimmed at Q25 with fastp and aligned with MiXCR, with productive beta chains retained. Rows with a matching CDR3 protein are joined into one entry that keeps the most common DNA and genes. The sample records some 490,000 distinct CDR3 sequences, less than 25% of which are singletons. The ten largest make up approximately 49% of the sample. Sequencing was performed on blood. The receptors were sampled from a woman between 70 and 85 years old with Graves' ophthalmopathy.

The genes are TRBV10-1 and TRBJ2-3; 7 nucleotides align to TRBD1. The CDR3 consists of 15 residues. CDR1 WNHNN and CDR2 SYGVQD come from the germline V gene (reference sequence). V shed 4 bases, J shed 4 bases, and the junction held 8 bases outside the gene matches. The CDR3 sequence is CASSVGQGVSDTQYF. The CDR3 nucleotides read TGCGCCAGCAGTGTGGGCCAGGGGGTATCAGATACGCAGTATTTT.

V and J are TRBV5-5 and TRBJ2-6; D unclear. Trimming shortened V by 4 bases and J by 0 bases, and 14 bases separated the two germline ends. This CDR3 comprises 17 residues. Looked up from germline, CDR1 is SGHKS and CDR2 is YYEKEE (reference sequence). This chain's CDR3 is CASSTGPRDSGANVLTF. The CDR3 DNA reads TGTGCCAGCAGCACCGGGCCCCGAGACTCTGGGGCCAACGTCCTGACTTTC. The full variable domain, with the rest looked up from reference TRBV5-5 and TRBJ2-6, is DAGVTQSPTHLIKTRGQQVTLRCSPISGHKSVSWYQQVLGQGPQFIFQYYEKEERGRGNFPDRFSARQFPNYSSELNVNALLLGDSALYLCASSTGPRDSGANVLTFGAGSRLTVL.

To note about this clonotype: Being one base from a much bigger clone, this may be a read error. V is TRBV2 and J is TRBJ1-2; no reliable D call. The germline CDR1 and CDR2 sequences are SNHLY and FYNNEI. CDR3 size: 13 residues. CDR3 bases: TGTGCCAGCAGTTTCGGATTCAACTGTGGCTACACCTTC. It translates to CASSFGFNCGYTF.

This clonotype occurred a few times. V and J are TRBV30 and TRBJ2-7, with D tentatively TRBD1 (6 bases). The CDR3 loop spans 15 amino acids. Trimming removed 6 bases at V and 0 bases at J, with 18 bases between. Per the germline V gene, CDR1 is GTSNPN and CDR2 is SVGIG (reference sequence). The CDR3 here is CACSAGTGSSYEQYF. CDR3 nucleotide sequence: TGTGCCTGTTCGGCGGGCACAGGGAGCTCCTACGAGCAGTACTTC.

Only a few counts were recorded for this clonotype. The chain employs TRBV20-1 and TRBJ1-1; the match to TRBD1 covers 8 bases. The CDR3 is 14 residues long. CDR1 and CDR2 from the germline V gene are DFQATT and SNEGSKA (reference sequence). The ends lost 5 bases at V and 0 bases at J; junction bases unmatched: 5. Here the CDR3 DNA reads TGCAGTGCTCAAAGGGACAGGCTGAACACTGAAGCTTTCTTT. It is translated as CSAQRDRLNTEAFF.

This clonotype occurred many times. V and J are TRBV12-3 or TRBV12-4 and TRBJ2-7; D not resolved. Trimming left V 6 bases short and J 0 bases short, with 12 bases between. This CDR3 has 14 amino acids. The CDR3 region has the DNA TGTGCCAGCAGCTCACAGATGGGCTCCTACGAGCAGTACTTC. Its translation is CASSSQMGSYEQYF.

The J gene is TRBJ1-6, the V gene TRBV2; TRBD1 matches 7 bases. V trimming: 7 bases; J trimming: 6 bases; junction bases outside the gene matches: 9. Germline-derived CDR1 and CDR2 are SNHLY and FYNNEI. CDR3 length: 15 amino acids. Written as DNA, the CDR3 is TGTGCCAGCAACTCGAGGGGGCGGCTTAATTCACCCCTCCACTTT. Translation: CASNSRGRLNSPLHF.

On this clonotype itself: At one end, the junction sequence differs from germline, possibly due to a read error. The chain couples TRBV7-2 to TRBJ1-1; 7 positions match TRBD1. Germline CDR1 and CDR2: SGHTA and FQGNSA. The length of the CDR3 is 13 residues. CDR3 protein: CASSSQGGTEASF. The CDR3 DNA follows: TGTGCCAGCAGCTCCCAGGGGGGCACTGAAGCTTCCTTT.

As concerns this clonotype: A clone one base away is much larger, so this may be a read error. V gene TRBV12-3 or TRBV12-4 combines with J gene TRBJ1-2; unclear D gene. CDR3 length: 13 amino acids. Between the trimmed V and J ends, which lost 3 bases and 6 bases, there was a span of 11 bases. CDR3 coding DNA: TGTGCCAGCAGTTTTACCCAAGACCATGGCTACACCTTC. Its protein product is CASSFTQDHGYTF.

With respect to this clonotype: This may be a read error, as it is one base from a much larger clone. The CDR3 loop is CASGGSGRVSYEQYF. The CDR3 coding sequence is TGTGCCAGCGGCGGAAGCGGGAGAGTATCCTACGAGCAGTACTTC. V is TRBV7-2 and J is TRBJ2-7; 8 nucleotides agree with TRBD2. CDR1 is SGHTA, CDR2 FQGNSA, per germline. This CDR3 spans 15 amino acids. V lost 8 bases and J lost 1; bases outside the gene matches: 10.

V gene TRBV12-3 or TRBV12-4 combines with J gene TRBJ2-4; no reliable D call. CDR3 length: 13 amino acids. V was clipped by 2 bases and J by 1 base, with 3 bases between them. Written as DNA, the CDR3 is TGTGCCAGCAGTTTATCCGCCAAAAACATTCAGTACTTC. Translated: CASSLSAKNIQYF.

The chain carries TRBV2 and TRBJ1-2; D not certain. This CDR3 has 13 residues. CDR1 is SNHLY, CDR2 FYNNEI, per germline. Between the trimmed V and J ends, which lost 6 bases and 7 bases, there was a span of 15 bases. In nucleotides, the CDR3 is TGTGCCAGCAGCCAAGAAGGGTCCGGTGGCTACACCTTC. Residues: CASSQEGSGGYTF.

The CDR3 reads CASSPGVAGVRNEQFF. The CDR3 bases are TGTGCCAGCAGTCCCGGGGTAGCGGGAGTACGCAATGAGCAGTTCTTC. The chain is built from TRBV6-1 and TRBJ2-1, with 9 bases that match TRBD2. The germline CDR1 and CDR2 sequences are MNHNS and SASEGT. The CDR3 extends over 16 amino acids. The V segment lost 5 bases and the J segment 6 bases; nucleotides outside the gene matches: 11.

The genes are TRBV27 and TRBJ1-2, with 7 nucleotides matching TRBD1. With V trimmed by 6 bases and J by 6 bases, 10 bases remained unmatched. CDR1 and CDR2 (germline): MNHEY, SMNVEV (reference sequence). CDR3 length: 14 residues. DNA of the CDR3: TGTGCCAGCAGGGCGACCGGGACAGCTAATGGCTACACCTTC. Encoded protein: CASRATGTANGYTF.

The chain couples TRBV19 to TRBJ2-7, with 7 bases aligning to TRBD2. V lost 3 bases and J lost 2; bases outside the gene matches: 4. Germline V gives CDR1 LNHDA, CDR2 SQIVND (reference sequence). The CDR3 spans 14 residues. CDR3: CASSMAGVTYEQYF. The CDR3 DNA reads TGTGCCAGTAGTATGGCGGGAGTTACCTACGAGCAGTACTTC.

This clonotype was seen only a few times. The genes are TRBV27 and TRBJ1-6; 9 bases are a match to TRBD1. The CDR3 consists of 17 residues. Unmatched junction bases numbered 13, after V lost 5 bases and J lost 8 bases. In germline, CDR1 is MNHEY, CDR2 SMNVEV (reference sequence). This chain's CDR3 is CASSPRTGVGVDSPLHF. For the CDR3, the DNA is TGTGCCAGCAGTCCTCGGACAGGGGTTGGGGTAGATTCACCCCTCCACTTT.

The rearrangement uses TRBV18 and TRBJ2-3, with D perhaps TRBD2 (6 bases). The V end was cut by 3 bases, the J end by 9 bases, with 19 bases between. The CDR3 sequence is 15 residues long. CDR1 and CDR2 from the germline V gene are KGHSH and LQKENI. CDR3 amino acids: CASSPGGPGAYTQYF. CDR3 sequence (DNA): TGTGCCAGCTCACCCGGGGGACCCGGAGCGTACACGCAGTATTTT.

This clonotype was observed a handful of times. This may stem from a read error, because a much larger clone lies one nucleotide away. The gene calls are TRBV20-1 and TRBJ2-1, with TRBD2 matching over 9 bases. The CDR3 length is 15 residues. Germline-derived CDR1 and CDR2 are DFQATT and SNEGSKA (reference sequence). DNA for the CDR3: TGCAGTGCCACCAGTTGGCGGGAGGGCGGAAATGAGCAGCTCTTC. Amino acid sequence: CSATSWREGGNEQLF.

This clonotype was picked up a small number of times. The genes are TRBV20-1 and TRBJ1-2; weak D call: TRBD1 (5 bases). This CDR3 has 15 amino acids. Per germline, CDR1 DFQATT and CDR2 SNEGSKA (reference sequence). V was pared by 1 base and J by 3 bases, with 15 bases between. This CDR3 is CSARASGRHDYGYTF. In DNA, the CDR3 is TGCAGTGCTAGAGCCTCGGGACGGCACGACTATGGCTACACCTTC.

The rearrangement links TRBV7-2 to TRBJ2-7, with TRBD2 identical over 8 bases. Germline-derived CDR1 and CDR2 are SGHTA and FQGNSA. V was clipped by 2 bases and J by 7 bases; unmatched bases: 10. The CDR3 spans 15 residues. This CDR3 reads CASSLTTGGGGEQYF. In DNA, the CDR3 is TGTGCCAGCAGCTTAACCACCGGGGGGGGCGGGGAGCAGTACTTC.

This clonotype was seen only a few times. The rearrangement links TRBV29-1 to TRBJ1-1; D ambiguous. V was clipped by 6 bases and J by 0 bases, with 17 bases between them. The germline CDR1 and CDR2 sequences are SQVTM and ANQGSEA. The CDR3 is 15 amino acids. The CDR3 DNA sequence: TGCAGCGTGGCCGCAGAACCTCTCATGAACACTGAAGCTTTCTTT. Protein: CSVAAEPLMNTEAFF.

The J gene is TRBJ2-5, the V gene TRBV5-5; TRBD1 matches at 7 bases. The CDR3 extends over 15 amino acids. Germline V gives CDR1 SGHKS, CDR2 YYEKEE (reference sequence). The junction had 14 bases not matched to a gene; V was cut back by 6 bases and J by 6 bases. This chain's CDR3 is CASTPPTGAMQTQYF. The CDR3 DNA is TGTGCCAGCACCCCCCCCACAGGGGCGATGCAGACCCAGTACTTC.

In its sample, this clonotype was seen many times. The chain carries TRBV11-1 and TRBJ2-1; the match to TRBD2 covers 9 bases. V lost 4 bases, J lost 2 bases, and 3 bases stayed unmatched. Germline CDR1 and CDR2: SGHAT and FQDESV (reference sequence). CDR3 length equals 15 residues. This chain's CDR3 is CASSSKREAYNEQFF. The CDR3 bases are TGTGCCAGCAGCTCCAAGCGGGAGGCCTACAATGAGCAGTTCTTC.

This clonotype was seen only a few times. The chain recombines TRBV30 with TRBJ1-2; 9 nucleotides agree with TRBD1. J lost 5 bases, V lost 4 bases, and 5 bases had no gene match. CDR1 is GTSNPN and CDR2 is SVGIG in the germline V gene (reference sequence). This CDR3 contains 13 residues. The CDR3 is CAWKAGQGYGYTF. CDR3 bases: TGTGCCTGGAAAGCGGGACAGGGTTATGGCTACACCTTC.

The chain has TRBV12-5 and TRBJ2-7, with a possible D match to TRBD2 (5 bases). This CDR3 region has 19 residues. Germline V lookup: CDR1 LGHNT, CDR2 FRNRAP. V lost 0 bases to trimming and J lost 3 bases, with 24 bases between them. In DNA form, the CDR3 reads TGTGCTAGTGGTTTGGTACTTCCGGCATTGCCGCGGGTGGACTACGAGCAGTACTTC. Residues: CASGLVLPALPRVDYEQYF. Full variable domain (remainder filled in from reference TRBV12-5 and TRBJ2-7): DARVTQTPRHKVTEMGQEVTMRCQPILGHNTVFWYRQTMMQGLELLAYFRNRAPLDDSGMPKDRFSAEMPDATLATLKIQPSEPRDSAVYFCASGLVLPALPRVDYEQYFGPGTRLTVT.